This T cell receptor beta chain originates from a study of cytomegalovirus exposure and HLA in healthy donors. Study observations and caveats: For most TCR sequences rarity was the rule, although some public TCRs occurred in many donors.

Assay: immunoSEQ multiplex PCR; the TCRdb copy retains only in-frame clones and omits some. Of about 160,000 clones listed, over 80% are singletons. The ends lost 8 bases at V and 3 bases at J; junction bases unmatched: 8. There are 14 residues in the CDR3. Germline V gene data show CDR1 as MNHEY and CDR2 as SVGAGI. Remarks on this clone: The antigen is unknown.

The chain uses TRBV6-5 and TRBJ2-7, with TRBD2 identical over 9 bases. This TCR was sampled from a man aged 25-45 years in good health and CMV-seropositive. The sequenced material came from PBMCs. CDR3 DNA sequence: TGTGCCAGCGAGGCGGGGGGGGCCAGCTACGAGCAGTACTTC. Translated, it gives CASEAGGASYEQYF.